The 26 T cell receptor beta chains reported below all come from one sample, sequenced in a study of blood T cell repertoires in COVID-19 (TCRdb year 2020). The library came from the immunoSEQ multiplex PCR assay. TCRdb holds this immuneACCESS table with in-frame rearrangements only. Some clones are missing; in checked studies, unresolved V genes explain under half, and the rest has no known cause. The sample data list 55,000 to 65,000 clones, and roughly 90% of these were observed just once. In total, the top ten clones hold approximately 5.1% of the sample. The sample taken for sequencing was peripheral blood. The receptors shown here come from an elderly man in a cohort sampled during active COVID-19.

The chain has TRBV2 and TRBJ1-1; D is unclear. Germline-derived CDR1 and CDR2 are SNHLY and FYNNEI. CDR3 length: 15 residues. The V end was cut by 3 bases, the J end by 4 bases, with 15 bases between. The CDR3 DNA is TGTGCCAGCAGTGATCCCATTGTCCGGGGCACTGAAGCTTTCTTT. It encodes CASSDPIVRGTEAFF. Drawing the rest from reference TRBV2 and TRBJ1-1, the complete variable domain is EPEVTQTPSHQVTQMGQEVILRCVPISNHLYFYWYRQILGQKVEFLVSFYNNEISEKSEIFDDQFSVERPDGSNFTLKIRSTKLEDSAMYFCASSDPIVRGTEAFFGQGTRLTVV.

To note about this clone: In the same sample, other DNA sequences code for this CDR3. This rearrangement joins TRBV25-1 to TRBJ1-1, with TRBD1 as a possible D gene (5 bases). The ends were cut back, 1 base at V and 5 bases at J, with 8 bases in the middle. Per the germline V gene, CDR1 is MGHDK and CDR2 is SYGVNS. This CDR3 is built from 13 residues. In nucleotides, the CDR3 is TGTGCCAGCAGTGAATTGGGGGGGACTGAAGCTTTCTTT. Translating gives CASSELGGTEAFF.

The V gene is TRBV5-1, the J gene TRBJ2-2, with D possibly TRBD1 on 5 matching bases. Trimming left V 0 bases short and J 0 bases short, with 12 bases between. The CDR3 is 17 residues long. CDR1 is SGHRS, CDR2 YFSETQ, per germline. In DNA form, the CDR3 reads TGCGCCAGCAGCTTGGCAGGGATCTTCGCGAACACCGGGGAGCTGTTTTTT. It codes for CASSLAGIFANTGELFF.

This clone was seen once. This chain joins TRBV7-3 and TRBJ2-1, with D hard to call. Per the germline V gene, CDR1 is SGHTA and CDR2 is FQGTGA. Trimming shortened V by 1 base and J by 9 bases, and 13 bases separated the two germline ends. There are 14 residues in the CDR3. The CDR3 here is CASSLSPSIGEQFF. The DNA for the CDR3 is TGTGCCAGCAGCTTAAGTCCTAGTATTGGTGAGCAGTTCTTC.

This clone appeared a few times. The CDR3 loop reads CASSLIPGQGRHEQYF. As DNA, the CDR3 is TGTGCCAGCTCACTGATACCGGGACAGGGACGACACGAGCAGTACTTC. The chain is built from TRBV18 and TRBJ2-7; TRBD1 matches at 9 bases. The CDR3 contains 16 residues. The germline V gene encodes CDR1 KGHSH and CDR2 LQKENI. J lost 5 bases, V lost 4 bases, and 12 bases had no gene match. The full variable domain, rest sourced from reference TRBV18 and TRBJ2-7, is NAGVMQNPRHLVRRRGQEARLRCSPMKGHSHVYWYRQLPEEGLKFMVYLQKENIIDESGMPKERFSAEFPKEGPSILRIQQVVRGDSAAYFCASSLIPGQGRHEQYFGPGTRLTVT.

This chain uses TRBV3-1 (or the pseudogene TRBV3-2) with TRBJ2-5; a weak D match, TRBD1 (7 bases). The CDR3 spans 16 residues. Germline V gene lookup returns CDR1 LGHDT and CDR2 YNNKEL (reference sequence). The germline V and J ends were trimmed by 4 bases and 5 bases, with 20 bases remaining between them. In DNA form, the CDR3 reads TGTGCCAGCAGCCCCGGTCCGGAGGGGGCGGGTGAGACCCAGTACTTC. Amino acid sequence: CASSPGPEGAGETQYF.

This clone turned up a few times. V is TRBV6-5 and J is TRBJ2-7, with 7 bases that match TRBD2. The V and J ends lost 2 bases and 6 bases, in that order; junction bases with no gene match: 4. Germline-derived CDR1 and CDR2 are MNHEY and SVGAGI. The CDR3 extends over 13 amino acids. CDR3 bases: TGTGCCAGCAGTTACGCGGGGGTGGGCGAGCAGTACTTC. Its translation is CASSYAGVGEQYF.

The J gene is TRBJ2-5, the V gene TRBV30; 9 nucleotides agree with TRBD2. The V segment lost 3 bases and the J segment 1 base; nucleotides outside the gene matches: 3. The germline V gene encodes CDR1 GTSNPN and CDR2 SVGIG (reference sequence). The CDR3 covers 14 residues. The CDR3 DNA sequence: TGTGCCTGGAGATCAGCGGGGGGCCAAGAGACCCAGTACTTC. It specifies CAWRSAGGQETQYF. Based on the CDR3 plus reference TRBV30 and TRBJ2-5, the full variable domain is SQTIHQWPATLVQPVGSPLSLECTVEGTSNPNLYWYRQAAGRGLQLLFYSVGIGQISSEVPQNLSASRPQDRQFILSSKKLLLSDSGFYLCAWRSAGGQETQYFGPGTRLLVL.

V is TRBV27 and J is TRBJ1-2; D gene unclear. V was shortened by 6 bases and J by 4 bases, with 15 bases between the two germline ends. Per the germline V gene, CDR1 is MNHEY and CDR2 is SMNVEV (reference sequence). The CDR3 contains 14 residues. The CDR3 DNA follows: TGTGCCAGCAGAACCGCCGTGCCTATCTATGGCTACACCTTC. Translation gives CASRTAVPIYGYTF.

V is TRBV7-2 and J is TRBJ2-5; 8 bases map to TRBD2. CDR1 is SGHTA, CDR2 FQGNSA, per germline. Trimming took 5 bases from V and 4 from J; bases not matched to a gene: 3. This CDR3 spans 13 amino acids. The CDR3 nucleotides are TGTGCCAGCAGCCCGGGACTAGTAGAGACCCAGTACTTC. Amino acid sequence: CASSPGLVETQYF.

V gene TRBV9 combines with J gene TRBJ1-2; D call uncertain. CDR3 length equals 16 residues. Germline V gives CDR1 SGDLS, CDR2 YYNGEE. Deletions cut 4 bases from V and 1 base from J, with 17 bases between. The CDR3 DNA follows: TGTGCCAGCAGCCCTTACACTGGAGGCAGTAACTATGGCTACACCTTC. Residues: CASSPYTGGSNYGYTF.

The V gene is TRBV7-6, the J gene TRBJ2-5, with 12 bases matching TRBD1. Germline-derived CDR1 and CDR2 are SGHVS and FNYEAQ. The CDR3 spans 15 residues. Germline trimming cut 6 bases from V and 5 bases from J; bases unmatched to any gene: 7. The CDR3 here is CASRPGTGGRETQYF. The CDR3, as DNA: TGTGCCAGCAGACCGGGGACAGGGGGCAGGGAGACCCAGTACTTC.

V gene TRBV4-2 combines with J gene TRBJ1-2, with D possibly matching TRBD1 (5 bases). V was clipped by 0 bases and J by 2 bases, with 13 bases between them. CDR3 size: 16 residues. Germline lookup yields CDR1 LGHNA and CDR2 YNFKEQ. The CDR3 bases are TGTGCCAGCAGCCAAGATTACGGGGGGATGAACTATGGCTACACCTTC. Its protein is CASSQDYGGMNYGYTF.

CDR3 DNA sequence: TGTGCCAGCTCACCACCTCAGGCAAGCTCCTACAATGAGCAGTTCTTC. It yields the protein CASSPPQASSYNEQFF. The V gene is TRBV18, the J gene TRBJ2-1; D is uncertain. Trimming left V 0 bases short and J 0 bases short, with 9 bases between. The CDR3 is 16 residues long. Germline V gives CDR1 KGHSH, CDR2 LQKENI.

V gene TRBV6-5 combines with J gene TRBJ2-7; TRBD1 aligns across 7 bases. Trimming took 7 bases from V and 3 from J; bases not matched to a gene: 3. This CDR3 has 12 residues. Germline CDR1 reads MNHEY; CDR2 reads SVGAGI. The chain's CDR3 is CASKGTDYEQYF. As DNA, the CDR3 is TGTGCCAGCAAGGGGACAGACTACGAGCAGTACTTC.

The chain recombines TRBV3-1 (or the pseudogene TRBV3-2) with TRBJ1-4; 7 bases are a match to TRBD1. The CDR3 spans 16 residues. V was pared by 1 base and J by 5 bases, with 7 bases of the junction left unmatched. Per germline, CDR1 LGHDT and CDR2 YNNKEL (reference sequence). This CDR3 reads CASSQGLGTDNEKLFF. As DNA, the CDR3 is TGTGCCAGCAGCCAAGGACTTGGGACAGACAATGAAAAACTGTTTTTT.

In its sample, this clone was seen once. The chain has TRBV10-3 and TRBJ2-7; TRBD1 aligns across 9 bases. Looked up from germline, CDR1 is ENHRY and CDR2 is SYGVKD. This CDR3 comprises 15 residues. After removal of 4 bases from V and 6 bases from J, the junction contained 10 bases not matched to a gene. CDR3 protein: CAISVSGTGFTEQYF. CDR3 nucleotide sequence: TGTGCCATCAGTGTATCCGGGACAGGGTTTACCGAGCAGTACTTC.

This chain uses TRBV19 with TRBJ2-3, with a weak D call TRBD2 (7 bases). Between the trimmed V and J ends, which lost 6 bases and 0 bases, there was a span of 16 bases. From germline, CDR1 is LNHDA and CDR2 SQIVND (reference sequence). The CDR3 totals 16 residues. The CDR3 here is CASSIGGGRSTDTQYF. The CDR3 nucleotides are TGTGCCAGTAGCATCGGCGGGGGCAGAAGCACAGATACGCAGTATTTT.

V usage is TRBV29-1 and J usage is TRBJ1-2, with D hard to call. The CDR3 contains 14 residues. CDR1 SQVTM and CDR2 ANQGSEA come from the germline V gene. Trimming removed 4 bases at V and 1 base at J, with 13 bases between. CDR3 sequence: CSVGRQTSNYGYTF. CDR3 in DNA: TGCAGCGTTGGGAGACAAACTAGTAACTATGGCTACACCTTC.

The chain combines TRBV11-3 with TRBJ2-7; D remains unclear. Germline CDR1 SGHNT, CDR2 YENEEA. Between the trimmed V and J ends, which lost 1 base and 0 bases, there was a span of 7 bases. The CDR3 runs to 14 residues. CDR3 sequence reads: CASSLGYSSYEQYF. CDR3 DNA sequence: TGTGCCAGCAGCTTAGGATACAGCTCCTACGAGCAGTACTTC.

The chain has TRBV19 and TRBJ1-5, with 7 nucleotides matching TRBD1. This CDR3 spans 16 amino acids. Germline assignment: CDR1 LNHDA and CDR2 SQIVND (reference sequence). The ends lost 3 bases at V and 3 bases at J; junction bases unmatched: 8. CDR3 DNA: TGTGCCAGTAGTATGTCGGTCAGGGGGAACAATCAGCCCCAGCATTTT. Translated, it gives CASSMSVRGNNQPQHF.

V gene TRBV7-9 combines with J gene TRBJ1-3, with D uncertain. V lost 1 base and J lost 0, with 4 bases in between. CDR3 length: 14 residues. The germline V gene encodes CDR1 SEHNR and CDR2 FQNEAQ (reference sequence). CDR3 in DNA: TGTGCCAGCAGCTTAGGTCACTCTGGAAACACCATATATTTT. This gives the protein CASSLGHSGNTIYF.

This chain links TRBV5-1 with TRBJ1-2; 10 bases line up with TRBD1. Germline V CDR1 and CDR2: SGHRS, YFSETQ. CDR3 length: 16 residues. The ends lost 3 bases at V and 4 bases at J; junction bases unmatched: 9. Written as DNA, the CDR3 is TGCGCCAGCAGCTCGCGACAGGGGGCTGAGGGCTATGGCTACACCTTC. Translation gives CASSSRQGAEGYGYTF.

This sequence joins TRBV4-3 and TRBJ1-2, with unresolved D. V shed 0 bases and J shed 5 bases, with 7 bases lying between them. The germline V gene has CDR1 LGHNA and CDR2 YSLEER. The CDR3 extends over 13 amino acids. CDR3 nucleotide sequence: TGCGCCAGCAGCCAAGAAGTGGCATATGGCTACACCTTC. Translating it yields CASSQEVAYGYTF.

V and J are TRBV6-6 and TRBJ1-3; no clear D. The V gene lost 2 bases and the J gene lost 0 bases, with 8 bases spanning the gap. The CDR3 extends over 15 amino acids. Germline lookup yields CDR1 MNHNY and CDR2 SVGAGI (reference sequence). The CDR3 DNA reads as TGTGCCAGCAGTTACGAACATTACTCTGGAAACACCATATATTTT. Amino acids: CASSYEHYSGNTIYF.

The J gene is TRBJ2-7, the V gene TRBV14; TRBD2 agrees at 8 bases. The V gene end was trimmed by 5 bases and the J gene end by 4 bases; junction bases not matched to a gene: 7. The CDR3 length is 14 residues. Germline CDR1 reads SGHDN; CDR2 reads FVKESK. CDR3 in amino acids: CASSRGAGGYEQYF. In DNA form, the CDR3 reads TGTGCCAGCAGCAGGGGCGCGGGAGGATACGAGCAGTACTTC.